This entry describes one T cell receptor beta chain. Its matching antigen is unknown. Germline CDR1 reads MDHEN; CDR2 reads SYDVKM. Trimming stripped 4 bases from V and 8 bases from J, with 14 bases between. The CDR3 runs to 14 residues. Pooling was applied to second doses at about 4 or about 12 weeks. These data are taken from a study of T cell responses to AZD1222 COVID-19 vaccine. Findings and caveats of the study: Spike-specific TCR breadth rose after two AZD1222 doses, and depth rose as well. CD4 TCRs covered the whole spike, strongest at regions 160-218 and 743-854.

The assay was immunoSEQ multiplex PCR, and TCRdb's table has in-frame clones only and misses some. The sample has some 81,000 clones, about 86% seen once. V gene TRBV28 combines with J gene TRBJ1-4, with D tentatively TRBD1 (5 bases). The material was peripheral blood, obtained 28 days after the second AZD1222 dose. This TCR was sampled from an adult who received the AZD1222 COVID-19 vaccine. In nucleotides, the CDR3 is TGTGCCAGCAGTTCACCTCAGGGTAACGAAAAACTGTTTTTT. It codes for CASSSPQGNEKLFF.